This T cell receptor beta chain was recorded in a study of T-cell memory formation after mild COVID-19. Across the whole study: The TCR clusters were mostly specific to one donor.

One entry per CDR3 protein results from TCRdb running MiXCR on the 5' RACE reads. Found here are about 430,000 distinct CDR3 sequences, 24% of them singletons; the top ten hold 8.8%. This receptor was taken from an adult woman who had mild COVID-19 (a few samples of this study predate the infection). Cell type and time point are not known. Sequencing was done on a sample of PBMCs or a T cell subset sorted from them (not recorded which).

CDR3 coding DNA: TGTGCCACCAGTGATGAAAGGAAGGGGGATGGCTACACCTTC. Translation gives CATSDERKGDGYTF. This chain connects TRBV24-1 to TRBJ1-2; D might be TRBD1 (6 bases). The CDR3 has 14 residues. Per germline, CDR1 KGHDR and CDR2 SFDVKD. The germline V and J ends were trimmed by 3 bases and 6 bases, with 13 bases remaining between them.